This T cell receptor (beta chain) was sequenced in a study of vaccination and CD4 T cells after COVID-19. Study-level background: Participants, all vaccine recipients, received two doses of either BNT162b2 or mRNA-1273.

The Oncomine TCR Beta short-read assay sequenced DNA from cultured CD4+ T cells. TCRdb recomputed calls from the PCR reads with MiXCR, one row per CDR3 protein. This table has around 17,000 distinct CDR3 sequences, 35% to 45% appearing once. J gave up 2 bases and V 5 bases, and 6 bases lay outside the gene matches. Germline lookup yields CDR1 DFQATT and CDR2 SNEGSKA (reference sequence). This CDR3 contains 14 residues. Treatment given: roughly 11-day PBMC culture with coronavirus spike peptide pools or control peptides (ViraFEST assay). The authors cultured two million PBMCs per well with roughly 10 IU/ml IL-2 and about 9.4 ug/ml peptide pools. On this clonotype: What it recognizes is unknown.

This chain connects TRBV20-1 to TRBJ2-1; 7 positions agree with TRBD1. This clonotype was obtained from a human donor who received a COVID-19 vaccine. The source material was CD4+ T cells from blood, cultured in vitro, sampled before SARS-CoV-2 vaccination. The DNA for the CDR3 is TGCAGTGCTTCCCCGACAGGGCCCTACAATGAGCAGTTCTTC. This translates into CSASPTGPYNEQFF.